The 26 T cell receptor beta chains reported below all come from one sample, sequenced in a study of cytomegalovirus exposure and HLA in healthy donors. Primers for the PCR totalled 60 Vbeta and 13 Jbeta. Using immunoSEQ multiplex PCR, the repertoire was profiled, and TCRdb retains in-frame clones only, with some absent. The table has 90,000 to 100,000 clones, approximately 66% seen once; the top ten hold 3% to 5%. The material sequenced was PBMCs. The receptors come from a man in his thirties or forties in good health and CMV-seronegative.

The chain uses TRBV10-3 and TRBJ1-2; D gene ambiguous. Germline assignment: CDR1 ENHRY and CDR2 SYGVKD. The CDR3 has 12 residues. V was trimmed by 3 bases and J by 7 bases, leaving 9 bases between them. This CDR3 is CAISDEARGYTF. As DNA, the CDR3 is TGTGCCATCAGTGACGAGGCGCGTGGCTACACCTTC.

This chain joins TRBV1 and TRBJ2-7; TRBD2 reflects the table's D call only, with no check against the DNA. TRBV1 is assigned pseudogene status. This CDR3 region has 17 residues. This chain's CDR3 is CTSSQEARTSGRYEQYF. The CDR3 DNA reads TGCACCAGCAGCCAAGAGGCCCGGACTAGCGGGAGGTACGAGCAGTACTTC.

The rearrangement joins TRBV6-5 to TRBJ1-5; D unclear. Germline values: CDR1 MNHEY, CDR2 SVGAGI. The CDR3 sequence is 13 residues long. Trimming removed 6 bases from V and 5 bases from J, with 11 bases in between. The CDR3 reads CASRREVDQPQHF. The CDR3 DNA sequence: TGTGCCAGCAGAAGGGAGGTGGATCAGCCCCAGCATTTT.

The chain is built from TRBV2 and TRBJ2-4, with TRBD2 matching 8 bases. Germline lookup yields CDR1 SNHLY and CDR2 FYNNEI. V was clipped by 6 bases and J by 6 bases; unmatched bases: 4. The CDR3 covers 13 residues. CDR3 loop: CASSQRERNIQYF. Here the CDR3 DNA reads TGTGCCAGCAGCCAGCGGGAGAGAAACATTCAGTACTTC. The entire variable domain, with the rest obtained from reference TRBV2 and TRBJ2-4, is as follows: EPEVTQTPSHQVTQMGQEVILRCVPISNHLYFYWYRQILGQKVEFLVSFYNNEISEKSEIFDDQFSVERPDGSNFTLKIRSTKLEDSAMYFCASSQRERNIQYFGAGTRLSVL.

V and J are TRBV30 and TRBJ2-1, with a weak D call TRBD2 (6 bases). V lost 2 bases and J lost 0, with 11 bases in between. CDR3 length: 15 residues. Germline values: CDR1 GTSNPN, CDR2 SVGIG (reference sequence). The CDR3 coding sequence is TGTGCCTGGAGTCCGGGAGCGGCCTCCTACAATGAGCAGTTCTTC. This sequence encodes CAWSPGAASYNEQFF.

This clone was counted a few times. The chain carries TRBV6-1 and TRBJ1-4; a weak D match, TRBD1 (6 bases). The length of the CDR3 is 13 residues. Germline V lookup: CDR1 MNHNS, CDR2 SASEGT. V was shortened by 6 bases and J by 3 bases, with 8 bases between the two germline ends. CDR3 sequence: CASRQGANEKLFF. DNA of the CDR3: TGTGCCAGCAGACAGGGAGCTAATGAAAAACTGTTTTTT.

The chain has TRBV19 and TRBJ2-1; no reliable D call. Germline lookup yields CDR1 LNHDA and CDR2 SQIVND (reference sequence). Trimming removed 3 bases from V and 6 bases from J, with 9 bases in between. The CDR3 is 13 residues long. The CDR3 loop is CASSISRSNEQFF. CDR3 coding DNA: TGTGCCAGTAGTATCTCCAGGTCCAATGAGCAGTTCTTC.

The chain is built from TRBV10-1 and TRBJ2-1, with 8 positions matching TRBD2. After removal of 3 bases from V and 12 bases from J, the junction contained 10 bases not matched to a gene. The CDR3 totals 14 residues. Germline V lookup: CDR1 WNHNN, CDR2 SYGVQD (reference sequence). The DNA of the CDR3 is TGCGCCAGCAGTGACAGCGGGAGCCTCCCAGTGCAGTTCTTC. Protein: CASSDSGSLPVQFF.

This rearrangement joins TRBV21-1 to TRBJ2-1; TRBD1 is taken as the D call from the table, unchecked against the DNA. TRBV21-1 is a pseudogene locus. This CDR3 is built from 15 residues. CDR3 residues: CASSKQTVGYNEQFF. For the CDR3, the DNA is TGTGCCAGCAGCAAACAGACAGTGGGTTACAATGAGCAGTTCTTC.

This sequence joins TRBV5-1 and TRBJ1-6, with D possibly TRBD1 on 6 matching bases. Germline V lookup: CDR1 SGHRS, CDR2 YFSETQ. V was pared by 2 bases and J by 5 bases, with 11 bases between. The length of the CDR3 is 15 residues. CDR3 coding DNA: TGCGCCAGCAGCTTCTCACAGGGCGATAATTCACCCCTCCACTTT. This codes for CASSFSQGDNSPLHF.

This clone was counted a few times. The J gene is TRBJ1-1, the V gene TRBV6-5, with TRBD1 as a possible D gene (6 bases). The CDR3 sequence is 15 residues long. CDR1 MNHEY and CDR2 SVGAGI come from the germline V gene. V lost 6 bases and J 0 bases, leaving 14 bases between the germline ends. The CDR3 here is CASSLDRNMNTEAFF. DNA for the CDR3: TGTGCCAGCAGCTTGGACAGAAACATGAACACTGAAGCTTTCTTT.

This clone was seen a few times. The rearrangement uses TRBV7-9 and TRBJ2-7, with D possibly being TRBD1 (7 bases). This CDR3 is 14 amino acids long. Trimming removed 8 bases from V and 0 bases from J, with 14 bases in between. Germline CDR1 SEHNR, CDR2 FQNEAQ (reference sequence). The DNA for the CDR3 is TGTGCCAGCGTTCCAGGGGGGTTCTCCTACGAGCAGTACTTC. This translates into CASVPGGFSYEQYF.

The V call is TRBV29-1, the J call TRBJ1-4, with a tentative D call TRBD1 (6 bases). The germline V gene has CDR1 SQVTM and CDR2 ANQGSEA. V lost 7 bases and J 3 bases, leaving 15 bases between the germline ends. CDR3 length: 14 amino acids. DNA for the CDR3: TGCAGCGCGCGAAGGGGGACGGCTAATGAAAAACTGTTTTTT. Its protein product is CSARRGTANEKLFF. The complete variable domain, with remaining parts taken from reference TRBV29-1 and TRBJ1-4, reads SAVISQKPSRDICQRGTSLTIQCQVDSQVTMMFWYRQQPGQSLTLIATANQGSEATYESGFVIDKFPISRPNLTFSTLTVSNMSPEDSSIYLCSARRGTANEKLFFGSGTQLSVL.

The chain recombines TRBV27 with TRBJ2-1; 7 positions match TRBD1. The junction had 10 bases not matched to a gene; V was cut back by 7 bases and J by 1 base. This CDR3 is 16 amino acids long. CDR1 and CDR2 from the germline V gene are MNHEY and SMNVEV (reference sequence). The CDR3 nucleotides are TGTGCCAGCACTGGACAGGCCCATCCATCCTACAATGAGCAGTTCTTC. This codes for CASTGQAHPSYNEQFF.

CDR3 amino acids: CASSIFRQTGGYTF. The CDR3 DNA reads as TGTGCCAGTAGTATTTTCCGACAGACAGGTGGCTACACCTTC. The chain has TRBV19 and TRBJ1-2, with TRBD1 as a possible D gene (6 bases). Per germline, CDR1 LNHDA and CDR2 SQIVND (reference sequence). Deletions cut 3 bases from V and 7 bases from J, with 15 bases between. This CDR3 is 14 amino acids long.

About this clone itself: At one of its ends the junction is not consistent with the germline gene, which may arise from a read error. The CDR3 DNA reads as TGTGCCAGCCCCCTAGCGGGAGTGACAGATACGCGGTATTTT. It specifies CASPLAGVTDTRYF. The chain uses TRBV7-9 and TRBJ2-3; the match to TRBD2 covers 10 bases. The CDR3 spans 14 residues. Germline lookup yields CDR1 SEHNR and CDR2 FQNEAQ (reference sequence).

The J gene is TRBJ1-5, the V gene TRBV2; 9 nucleotides agree with TRBD1. Germline lookup yields CDR1 SNHLY and CDR2 FYNNEI. CDR3 length: 15 amino acids. With V trimmed by 4 bases and J by 6 bases, 7 bases remained unmatched. CDR3: CASSGDRAPTQPQHF. CDR3 DNA: TGTGCCAGCAGTGGGGACAGGGCTCCAACTCAGCCCCAGCATTTT.

DNA of the CDR3: TGTGCCAGCAGCTCACTAGCGGGAGACAACACCGGGGAGCTGTTTTTT. This encodes CASSSLAGDNTGELFF. This sequence joins TRBV6-4 and TRBJ2-2; the match to TRBD2 covers 11 bases. The CDR3 has 16 residues. The germline CDR1 and CDR2 sequences are MRHNA and SNTAGT. Germline trimming cut 6 bases from V and 2 bases from J; bases unmatched to any gene: 5.

This clone was recorded a few times. The V gene is TRBV5-8, the J gene TRBJ2-1; possibly TRBD2 for D (6 bases). The V end lost 0 bases, the J end lost 7 bases, and 11 bases lay between the germline ends. Germline values: CDR1 SGHTS, CDR2 YDEGEE. This CDR3 contains 14 residues. The CDR3 reads CASSLEAGRNEQFF. For the CDR3, the DNA is TGTGCCAGCAGCTTGGAGGCGGGACGTAATGAGCAGTTCTTC. Based on the CDR3 plus reference TRBV5-8 and TRBJ2-1, the full variable domain is EAGVTQSPTHLIKTRGQQATLRCSPISGHTSVYWYQQALGLGLQFLLWYDEGEERNRGNFPPRFSGRQFPNYSSELNVNALELEDSALYLCASSLEAGRNEQFFGPGTRLTVL.

The CDR3 nucleotides read TGTGCCAGCAGTTTTTCGACAACGCATTATTCCTACGAGCAGTACTTC. It specifies CASSFSTTHYSYEQYF. V gene TRBV28 combines with J gene TRBJ2-7; D ambiguous. In germline, CDR1 is MDHEN, CDR2 SYDVKM. This CDR3 spans 16 amino acids. V was cut by 3 bases and J by 1 base, with 16 bases left in between.

V usage is TRBV7-2 and J usage is TRBJ2-3; the match to TRBD2 covers 13 bases. J was trimmed by 6 bases and V by 2 bases; bases with no gene match: 8. Germline V gene sequence: CDR1 SGHTA, CDR2 FQGNSA. The CDR3 has 17 amino acids. CDR3 nucleotide sequence: TGTGCCAGCAGCTTAACTGGACTAGCGGGGGCACGGGATACGCAGTATTTT. It codes for CASSLTGLAGARDTQYF.

In its sample, this clone was seen once. CDR3 amino acids: CASSFARDRSLSPQHF. The DNA of the CDR3 is TGTGCCAGCAGTTTCGCCCGGGACAGATCCCTATCGCCCCAGCATTTT. The rearrangement uses TRBV27 and TRBJ1-5, with 7 bases that match TRBD1. Per the germline V gene, CDR1 is MNHEY and CDR2 is SMNVEV (reference sequence). The CDR3 is made up of 16 amino acids. Unmatched junction bases numbered 14, after V lost 3 bases and J lost 9 bases.

The chain links TRBV20-1 to TRBJ1-1, with D uncertain. CDR1 is DFQATT and CDR2 is SNEGSKA in the germline V gene (reference sequence). The CDR3 sequence is 10 residues long. CDR3 protein: CTPRNTEAFF. CDR3 nucleotide sequence: TGCACCCCCCGGAACACTGAAGCTTTCTTT.

The chain combines TRBV10-1 with TRBJ2-2; unclear D gene. Per germline, CDR1 WNHNN and CDR2 SYGVQD (reference sequence). The CDR3 totals 15 residues. V dropped 3 bases and J dropped 1 base, with 9 bases sitting between them. CDR3 region: CASSESQLNTGELFF. The CDR3 DNA follows: TGCGCCAGCAGTGAATCACAGCTGAACACCGGGGAGCTGTTTTTT.

This chain uses TRBV23-1 with TRBJ2-5, with 7 positions matching TRBD1. TRBV23-1 is noted as an ORF with a role that remains uncertain. This CDR3 is 14 amino acids long. V shed 4 bases and J 11 bases; nucleotides not matched to a gene: 13. The CDR3 DNA reads as TGCGCCAGCAGTCTTTGGGACAGAGGTAAAGAGCAGTACTTC. Protein: CASSLWDRGKEQYF.

This rearrangement joins TRBV27 to TRBJ2-3; 9 bases agree with TRBD2. Germline CDR1 and CDR2: MNHEY and SMNVEV (reference sequence). The V segment lost 2 bases and the J segment 6 bases; nucleotides outside the gene matches: 6. There are 15 residues in the CDR3. The CDR3, as DNA: TGTGCCAGCAGTTTAACTCTAGCGGGGCCTGATACGCAGTATTTT. It codes for CASSLTLAGPDTQYF.